The T cell receptor beta chain under discussion was sequenced for a study of radiation and T cells in renal cell carcinoma. Sequenced by immunoSEQ multiplex PCR; TCRdb stores in-frame clones only, minus some. The repertoire holds around 100,000 clones, with 65% to 90% as singletons. Broader study findings: Top tumor clonotypes rose in blood 2 weeks post-radiation, then contracted. Without pretreatment biopsies, baseline tumor clonotype presence was undetermined.

Comment on this clone: The target antigen is unknown.

Time point of the sample: blood 4 weeks post-SBRT, at nephrectomy. Specified treatment: 15 Gy SBRT to primary tumor, nephrectomy 4 weeks later. Nephrectomy followed 15 Gy stereotactic body radiation by 4 weeks. Radiation-treated patients gave blood at baseline, week 2 and week 4. The ends lost 5 bases at V and 4 bases at J; junction bases unmatched: 6. Germline-derived CDR1 and CDR2 are SGHVS and FNYEAQ. The CDR3 has 15 residues. The J gene is TRBJ2-5, the V gene TRBV7-6; 11 bases match TRBD2. This material consisted of blood, taken from a patient whose treatment included radiotherapy and nephrectomy. The sequence was obtained from a man aged 55-75 years with renal cell carcinoma. This chain's CDR3 is CASSPLAGGVETQYF. Written as DNA, the CDR3 is TGTGCCAGCAGCCCATTAGCGGGAGGGGTAGAGACCCAGTACTTC.